This entry concerns a single T cell receptor beta chain. The antigen is undetermined. V dropped 4 bases and J dropped 0 bases, with 12 bases sitting between them. Germline V gene lookup returns CDR1 SGHNT and CDR2 YYREEE (reference sequence). The CDR3 runs 15 residues. This entry comes from a study of shared clonotypes between healthy human individuals. Assay used: immunoSEQ multiplex PCR; TCRdb lists only in-frame clones, some missing. The table includes under 1,100,000 clones, around four fifths detected once. Findings and limits, study-wide: A few donors showed sharing of approximately 5% of naive CD4 clonotypes. Generation probability values for non-shared clonotypes were lower than those for clonotypes shared by all four donors. Represented genetic and exposure-history diversity was restricted by having few donors. Researchers sampled blood only, noting tissue repertoires likely differ.

The sequenced material came from memory CD4+ T cells sorted from blood. Subset here: CD45RA-negative fraction. The chain employs TRBV5-4 and TRBJ2-3, with a weak D call TRBD2 (5 bases). This TCR derives from a man between 18 and 29 years old in good health. The chain's CDR3 is CASSPGSASTDTQYF. As DNA, the CDR3 is TGTGCCAGCAGCCCGGGGAGCGCTAGCACAGATACGCAGTATTTT.